A selection of T cell receptor beta chains follows, all from one sample in a study of identical twins. TCRdb fed the 5' RACE reads into MiXCR, producing one record per CDR3 protein. The profile shows 600,000 to 850,000 distinct CDR3 sequences, 15% to 20% of them singletons. These data are also associated with another study on T cells expressing NK-cell markers.

The specimen was PBMCs. These receptors were collected from a woman aged 18-30 years in good health. Each CDR3 is given with its conserved first and last residue. D genes are given only for firm matches. Size tells how often a clone was seen (once, few, many) or the class of an expanded clone, and some rows leave it out.

>TRBJ1-2|-|-|TRBV5-6
TGTGCCAGCAGCTTTGGATTTCGGCCGACTATGGGCTACACCTTC
CASSFGFRPTMGYTF
>TRBJ2-7|few|TRBD2|TRBV7-2
TGTGCCAGCAGCTTATGGGCTAGCGGTGCCTACGAGCAGTACTTC
CASSLWASGAYEQYF
>TRBJ2-1|-|TRBD2|TRBV4-3
TGCGCCAGCAGCCAAGACGGCGGGAGGGCCTTTTCCTACAATGAGCAGTTCTTC
CASSQDGGRAFSYNEQFF
>TRBJ2-6|few|TRBD2|TRBV5-1
TGCGCCAGCAGCTTGGTAGCGGGGGGCTCTGGGGCCAACGTCCTGACTTTC
CASSLVAGGSGANVLTF
>TRBJ2-2|-|-|TRBV29-1
TGCAGCGTTGAAGAGGGTACGACGAACACCGGGGAGCTGTTTTTT
CSVEEGTTNTGELFF
>TRBJ2-5|-|TRBD2|TRBV3-1
TGTGCCAGCAGCCAAGCTAGCGGGAGGGAGACCCAGTACTTC
CASSQASGRETQYF
>TRBJ1-6|-|-|TRBV25-1
TGTGCCAGCACCCAAGCACCGGGGGATTCACCCCTCCACTTT
CASTQAPGDSPLHF
>TRBJ2-1|-|-|TRBV6-1
TGTGCCAGCAGTCCCGACACGAACTCCTACAATGAGCAGTTCTTC
CASSPDTNSYNEQFF
>TRBJ2-3|few|TRBD2|TRBV5-1
TGCGCCAGCAGCCTGGGACTAGCGGGGGCCGAAATAGATACGCAGTATTTT
CASSLGLAGAEIDTQYF
>TRBJ2-1|-|TRBD2|TRBV18
TGTGCCAGCTCACCCTTCGGGGGGGGGGGCGATGAGCAGTTCTTC
CASSPFGGGGDEQFF
>TRBJ2-1|few|TRBD2|TRBV20-1
TGCAGTGCTAGAGTGCGGAGCGGGAGCTCCTACAATGAGCAGTTCTTC
CSARVRSGSSYNEQFF
>TRBJ2-3|few|TRBD2|TRBV29-1
TGCAGCGTTGAAAAGACTAGCGGGCTGGGAGATACGCAGTATTTT
CSVEKTSGLGDTQYF
>TRBJ1-2|few|-|TRBV12-3/TRBV12-4
TGTGCCAGCAGTTTAGTCCCGGAATATGGCTACACCTTC
CASSLVPEYGYTF
>TRBJ2-5|many|-|TRBV20-1
TGCAGTGCGAGTCGAGGTGAAGAGACCCAGTACTTC
CSASRGEETQYF
>TRBJ1-3|-|-|TRBV20-1
TGCAGTGCTAGAGAACGGGTCTCTGGAAACACCATATATTTT
CSARERVSGNTIYF
>TRBJ2-7|many|-|TRBV7-2
TGTGCCAGCAGCTCGGAAGACTACGAGCAGTACTTC
CASSSEDYEQYF
>TRBJ2-7|-|-|TRBV20-1
TGCAGTGCTCGACAGGTCTCCTACGAGCAGTACTTC
CSARQVSYEQYF
>TRBJ2-3|-|-|TRBV14
TGTGCCAGCAGCCAAGTTGCGGGGTTGGCAGATACGCAGTATTTT
CASSQVAGLADTQYF
>TRBJ2-1|-|-|TRBV7-2
TGTGCCAGCAGCCCTATTTCTCGTGAGCAGTTCTTC
CASSPISREQFF
>TRBJ2-3|-|-|TRBV29-1
TGCAGCGCCCGGGGGGAAGGGGGACCTTACGCAGATACGCAGTATTTT
CSARGEGGPYADTQYF
>TRBJ2-1|-|-|TRBV6-2/TRBV6-3
TGTGCCAGCAGTTACGAGCTGGACTGGTCGAACAATGAGCAGTTCTTC
CASSYELDWSNNEQFF
>TRBJ2-3|-|-|TRBV20-1
TGCAGTGCTAGAGATGGGGCAAAGACAGATACGCAGTATTTT
CSARDGAKTDTQYF
>TRBJ2-5|few|-|TRBV5-1
TGCGCCAGCAGCTTGATGTTGGGGCAAGAGACCCAGTACTTC
CASSLMLGQETQYF
>TRBJ1-5|few|-|TRBV6-1
TGTGCCAGCAGTAGGGACCTTTATAGCAATCAGCCCCAGCATTTT
CASSRDLYSNQPQHF
>TRBJ1-6|-|-|TRBV6-5
TGTGCCACCCAATCCTCTAATTCACCCCTCCACTTT
CATQSSNSPLHF
>TRBJ1-4|many|-|TRBV6-6
TGTGCCAGCCAGGGTAACGAAAAACTGTTTTTT
CASQGNEKLFF